Following are 7 T cell receptor beta chains from one sample sequenced in a study of T cell responses to AZD1222 COVID-19 vaccine. TCRdb keeps only in-frame clones here, not all; method: immunoSEQ multiplex PCR. The data hold about 110,000 clones, with approximately 90% observed a single time. The sample consisted of peripheral blood, taken 28 days after the second AZD1222 dose. The receptors here all came from an adult who received the AZD1222 COVID-19 vaccine.

V usage is TRBV5-1 and J usage is TRBJ1-6; D is unclear. Between the trimmed V and J ends, which lost 4 bases and 0 bases, there was a span of 5 bases. The CDR3 is 14 amino acids. The germline V gene encodes CDR1 SGHRS and CDR2 YFSETQ. The CDR3 is CASSRLSYNSPLHF. Written as DNA, the CDR3 is TGCGCCAGCAGCCGGCTCTCCTATAATTCACCCCTCCACTTT.

The chain has TRBV28 and TRBJ1-5, with D perhaps TRBD1 (5 bases). Germline assignment: CDR1 MDHEN and CDR2 SYDVKM. This CDR3 is 17 amino acids long. Trimming cost V 5 bases and J 6 bases, with 23 bases left between them. Written as DNA, the CDR3 is TGTGCCAGCAGTCCACCAGATCAGGGCGCGGGTAGTCAGCCCCAGCATTTT. This translates into CASSPPDQGAGSQPQHF.

The V gene is TRBV5-1, the J gene TRBJ1-2, with 9 bases aligning to TRBD1. Germline CDR1 SGHRS, CDR2 YFSETQ. The trim removed 2 bases at V and 4 bases at J, leaving 9 bases unmatched. The CDR3 has 16 residues. CDR3 residues: CASSFGRGQGSYGYTF. The CDR3 region has the DNA TGCGCCAGCAGCTTTGGTCGGGGACAGGGATCCTATGGCTACACCTTC.

This chain uses TRBV19 with TRBJ1-1; D ambiguous. From germline, CDR1 is LNHDA and CDR2 SQIVND (reference sequence). The CDR3 totals 13 residues. The V gene lost 3 bases and the J gene lost 1 base, with 6 bases spanning the gap. The CDR3 nucleotides are TGTGCCAGTAGTATTAGTAAGAACACTGAAGCTTTCTTT. Translating gives CASSISKNTEAFF.

The gene calls are TRBV18 and TRBJ2-7; TRBD1 might be the D (5 bases). The germline V gene encodes CDR1 KGHSH and CDR2 LQKENI. CDR3 length: 13 amino acids. V lost 0 bases, J lost 2 bases, and 5 bases lay in between. This CDR3 reads CASSPPGPYEQYF. The CDR3 DNA reads as TGTGCCAGCTCACCACCGGGGCCCTACGAGCAGTACTTC.

This clone was recorded only once. The chain is built from TRBV27 and TRBJ2-7; possible D gene TRBD2, 5 bases. The germline gives CDR1 MNHEY, CDR2 SMNVEV (reference sequence). The CDR3 runs to 15 residues. V gave up 8 bases and J gave up 2 bases, with 19 bases separating them. CDR3 in amino acids: CASYPGEGYPYEQYF. The CDR3 DNA sequence: TGTGCCAGCTACCCTGGTGAGGGATATCCCTACGAGCAGTACTTC.

This clone was counted between two and nine times. The CDR3 DNA is TGTGCCAGCAGATCCGGACAGAACACTGAAGCTTTCTTT. Protein product: CASRSGQNTEAFF. This chain links TRBV28 with TRBJ1-1; TRBD1 is a possible D gene (5 bases). Germline loops: CDR1 MDHEN, CDR2 SYDVKM. V was pared by 6 bases and J by 1 base, with 9 bases between. The CDR3 totals 13 residues.